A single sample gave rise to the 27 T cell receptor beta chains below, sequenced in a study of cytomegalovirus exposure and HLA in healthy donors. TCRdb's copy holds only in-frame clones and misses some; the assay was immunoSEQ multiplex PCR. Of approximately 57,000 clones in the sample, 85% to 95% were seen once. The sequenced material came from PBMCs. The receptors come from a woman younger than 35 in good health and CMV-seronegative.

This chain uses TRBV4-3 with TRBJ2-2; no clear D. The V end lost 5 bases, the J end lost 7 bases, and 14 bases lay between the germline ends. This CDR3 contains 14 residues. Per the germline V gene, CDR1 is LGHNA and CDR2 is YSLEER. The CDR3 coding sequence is TGCGCCAGCAGCTCAAGAGCTCCCAACGGGGAGCTGTTTTTT. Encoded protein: CASSSRAPNGELFF.

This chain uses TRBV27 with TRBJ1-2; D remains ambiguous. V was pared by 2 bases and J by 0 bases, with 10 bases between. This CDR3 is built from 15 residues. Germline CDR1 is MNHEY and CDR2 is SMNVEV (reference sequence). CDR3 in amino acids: CASSLEGVANYGYTF. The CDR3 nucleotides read TGTGCCAGCAGTTTAGAAGGAGTAGCTAACTATGGCTACACCTTC.

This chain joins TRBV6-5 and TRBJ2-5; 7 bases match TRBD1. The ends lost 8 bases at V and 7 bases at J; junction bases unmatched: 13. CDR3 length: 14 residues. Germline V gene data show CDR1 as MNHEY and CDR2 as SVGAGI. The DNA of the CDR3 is TGTGCCAGCCAAGGACAGGTCGGCGGAGGGACCCAGTACTTC. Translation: CASQGQVGGGTQYF.

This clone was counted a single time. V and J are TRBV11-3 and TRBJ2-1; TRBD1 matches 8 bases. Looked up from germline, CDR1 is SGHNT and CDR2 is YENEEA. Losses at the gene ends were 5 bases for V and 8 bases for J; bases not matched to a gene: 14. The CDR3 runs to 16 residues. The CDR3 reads CASSPTTGTGKDEQFF. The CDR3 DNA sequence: TGTGCCAGCAGCCCGACGACCGGGACAGGCAAAGATGAGCAGTTCTTC.

The CDR3 loop is CASSLGLADNEQFF. As DNA, the CDR3 is TGTGCCAGCAGCTTAGGGCTAGCGGACAATGAGCAGTTCTTC. The chain links TRBV11-3 to TRBJ2-1; 7 bases line up with TRBD2. Germline trimming cut 1 base from V and 5 bases from J; bases unmatched to any gene: 2. The length of the CDR3 is 14 residues. CDR1 is SGHNT, CDR2 YENEEA, per germline.

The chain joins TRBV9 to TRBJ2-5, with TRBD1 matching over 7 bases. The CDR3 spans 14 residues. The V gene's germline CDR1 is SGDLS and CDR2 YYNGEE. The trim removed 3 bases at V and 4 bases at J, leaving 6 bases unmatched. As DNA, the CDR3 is TGTGCCAGCAGCGCAAACAGGGGTGGAGAGACCCAGTACTTC. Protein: CASSANRGGETQYF.

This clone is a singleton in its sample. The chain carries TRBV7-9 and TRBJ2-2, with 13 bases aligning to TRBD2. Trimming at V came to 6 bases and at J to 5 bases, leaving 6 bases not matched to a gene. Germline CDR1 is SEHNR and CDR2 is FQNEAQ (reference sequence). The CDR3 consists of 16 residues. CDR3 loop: CASSSLAGGLTGELFF. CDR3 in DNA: TGTGCCAGCAGTTCACTAGCGGGAGGGCTAACCGGGGAGCTGTTTTTT.

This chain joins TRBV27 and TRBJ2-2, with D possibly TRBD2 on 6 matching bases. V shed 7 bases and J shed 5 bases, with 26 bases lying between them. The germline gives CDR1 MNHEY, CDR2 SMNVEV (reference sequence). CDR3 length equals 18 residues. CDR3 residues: CASNTLRTGLNPTGELFF. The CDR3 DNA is TGTGCCAGCAATACTCTCAGAACCGGACTAAACCCTACCGGGGAGCTGTTTTTT.

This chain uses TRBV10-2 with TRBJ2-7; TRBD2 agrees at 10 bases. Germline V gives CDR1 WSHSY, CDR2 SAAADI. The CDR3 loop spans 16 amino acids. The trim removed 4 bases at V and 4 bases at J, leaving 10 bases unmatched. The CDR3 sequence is CASSGPKGAGGYEQYV. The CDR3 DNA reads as TGCGCCAGCAGTGGACCGAAGGGAGCGGGAGGGTACGAGCAGTACGTC.

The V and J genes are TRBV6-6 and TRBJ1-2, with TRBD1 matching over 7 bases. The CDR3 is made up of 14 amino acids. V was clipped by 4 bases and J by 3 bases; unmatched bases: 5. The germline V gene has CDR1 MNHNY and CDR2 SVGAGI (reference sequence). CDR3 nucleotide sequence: TGTGCCAGCAGTTCCGGACAGGCGGACTATGGCTACACCTTC. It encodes CASSSGQADYGYTF.

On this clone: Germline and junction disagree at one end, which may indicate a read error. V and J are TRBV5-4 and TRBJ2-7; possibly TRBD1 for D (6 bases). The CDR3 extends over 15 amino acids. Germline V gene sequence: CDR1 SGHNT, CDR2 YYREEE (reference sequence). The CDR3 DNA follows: TGTGCCAGCAGTTTGGGGGCCAAACGAAACTACGAGCAGTACTTC. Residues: CASSLGAKRNYEQYF.

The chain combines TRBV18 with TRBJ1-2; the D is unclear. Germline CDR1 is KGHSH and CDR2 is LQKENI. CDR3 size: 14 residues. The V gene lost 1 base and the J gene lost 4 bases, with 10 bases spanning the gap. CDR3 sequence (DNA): TGTGCCAGCTCACCACGACTCCTTATCTATGGCTACACCTTC. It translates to CASSPRLLIYGYTF. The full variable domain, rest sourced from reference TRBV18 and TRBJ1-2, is NAGVMQNPRHLVRRRGQEARLRCSPMKGHSHVYWYRQLPEEGLKFMVYLQKENIIDESGMPKERFSAEFPKEGPSILRIQQVVRGDSAAYFCASSPRLLIYGYTFGSGTRLTVV.

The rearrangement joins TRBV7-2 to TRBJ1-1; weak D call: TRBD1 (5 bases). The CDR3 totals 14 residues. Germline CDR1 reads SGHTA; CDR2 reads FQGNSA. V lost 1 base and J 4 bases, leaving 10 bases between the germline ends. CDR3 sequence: CASSLVPGGTEAFF. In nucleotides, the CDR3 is TGTGCCAGCAGCTTAGTCCCGGGGGGCACTGAAGCTTTCTTT.

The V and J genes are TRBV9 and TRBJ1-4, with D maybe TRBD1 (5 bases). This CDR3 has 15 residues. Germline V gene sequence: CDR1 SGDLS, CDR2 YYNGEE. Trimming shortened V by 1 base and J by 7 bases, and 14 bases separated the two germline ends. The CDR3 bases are TGTGCCAGCAGCGTATCGGCAGGGATTGTTGAAAAACTGTTTTTT. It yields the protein CASSVSAGIVEKLFF.

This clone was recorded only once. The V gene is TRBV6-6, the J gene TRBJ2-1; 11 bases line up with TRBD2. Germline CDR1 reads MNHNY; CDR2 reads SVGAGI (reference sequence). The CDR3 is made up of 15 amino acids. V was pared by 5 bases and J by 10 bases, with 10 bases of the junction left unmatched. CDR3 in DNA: TGTGCCAGCAGTGCGGGACTAGCGGTCCTACGGGAGCAGTTCTTC. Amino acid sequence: CASSAGLAVLREQFF.

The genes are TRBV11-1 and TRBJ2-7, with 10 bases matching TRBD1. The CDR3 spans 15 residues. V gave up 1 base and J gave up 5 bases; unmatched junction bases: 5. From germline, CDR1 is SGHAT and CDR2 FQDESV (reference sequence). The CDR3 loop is CASSLDDRGLDEQYF. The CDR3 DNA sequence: TGTGCCAGCAGCTTAGACGACAGGGGGCTCGACGAGCAGTACTTC.

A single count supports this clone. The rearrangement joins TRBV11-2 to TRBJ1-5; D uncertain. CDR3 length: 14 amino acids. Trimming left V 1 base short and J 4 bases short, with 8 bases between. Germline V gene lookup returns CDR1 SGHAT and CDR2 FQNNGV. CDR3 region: CASSLASGNQPQHF. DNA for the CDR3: TGTGCCAGCAGCTTAGCGTCGGGGAATCAGCCCCAGCATTTT.

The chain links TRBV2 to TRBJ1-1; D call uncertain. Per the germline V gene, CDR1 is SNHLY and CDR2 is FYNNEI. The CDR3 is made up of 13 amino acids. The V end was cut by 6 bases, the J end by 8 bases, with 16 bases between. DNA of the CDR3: TGTGCCAGCAGGCGGGAACCCAAAGTAGAAGCTTTCTTT. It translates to CASRREPKVEAFF.

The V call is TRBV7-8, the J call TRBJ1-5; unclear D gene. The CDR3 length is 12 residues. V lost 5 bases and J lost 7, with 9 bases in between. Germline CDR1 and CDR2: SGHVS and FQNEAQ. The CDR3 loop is CASSQTEQPQHF. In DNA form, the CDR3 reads TGTGCCAGCAGCCAGACGGAGCAGCCCCAGCATTTT.

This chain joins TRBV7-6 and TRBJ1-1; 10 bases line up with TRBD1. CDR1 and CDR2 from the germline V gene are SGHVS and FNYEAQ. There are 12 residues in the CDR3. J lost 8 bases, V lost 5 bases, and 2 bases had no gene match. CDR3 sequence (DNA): TGTGCCAGCAGCGACAGGGGGCCCGAAGCTTTCTTT. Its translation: CASSDRGPEAFF.

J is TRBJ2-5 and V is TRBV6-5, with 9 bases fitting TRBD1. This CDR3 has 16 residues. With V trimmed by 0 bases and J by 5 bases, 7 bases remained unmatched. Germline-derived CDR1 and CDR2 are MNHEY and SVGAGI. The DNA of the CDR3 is TGTGCCAGCAGTTACTCTGGGACAGGGACCGTCGAGACCCAGTACTTC. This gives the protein CASSYSGTGTVETQYF.

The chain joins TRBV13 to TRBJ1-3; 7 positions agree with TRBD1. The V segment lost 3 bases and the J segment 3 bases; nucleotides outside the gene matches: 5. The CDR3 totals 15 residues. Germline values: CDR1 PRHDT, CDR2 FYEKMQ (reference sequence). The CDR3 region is CASSLKGALGNTIYF. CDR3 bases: TGTGCCAGCAGCTTGAAGGGGGCTCTTGGAAACACCATATATTTT.

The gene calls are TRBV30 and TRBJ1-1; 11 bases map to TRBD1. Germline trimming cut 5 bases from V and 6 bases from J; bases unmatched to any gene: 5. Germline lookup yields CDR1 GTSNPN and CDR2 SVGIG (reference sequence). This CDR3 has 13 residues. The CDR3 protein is CAWGTGGVAEAFF. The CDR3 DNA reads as TGTGCCTGGGGGACAGGGGGGGTGGCTGAAGCTTTCTTT.

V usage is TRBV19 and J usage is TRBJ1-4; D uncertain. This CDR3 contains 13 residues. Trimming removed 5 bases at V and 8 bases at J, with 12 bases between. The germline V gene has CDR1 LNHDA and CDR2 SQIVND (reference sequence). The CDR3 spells CASSPAVREKLFF. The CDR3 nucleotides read TGTGCCAGTAGTCCCGCGGTTCGGGAAAAACTGTTTTTT.

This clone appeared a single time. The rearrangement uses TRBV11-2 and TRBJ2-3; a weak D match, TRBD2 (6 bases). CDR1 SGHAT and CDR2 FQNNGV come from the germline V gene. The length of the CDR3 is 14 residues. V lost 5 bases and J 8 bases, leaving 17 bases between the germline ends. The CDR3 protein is CASSLGLARGTQYF. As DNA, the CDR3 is TGTGCCAGCAGCCTCGGGCTAGCGAGGGGTACGCAGTATTTT.

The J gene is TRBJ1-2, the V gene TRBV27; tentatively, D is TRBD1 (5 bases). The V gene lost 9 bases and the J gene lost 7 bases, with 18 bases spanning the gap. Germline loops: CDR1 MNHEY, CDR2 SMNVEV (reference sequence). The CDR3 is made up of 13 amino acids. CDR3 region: CASSIGGGAGYTF. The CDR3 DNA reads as TGTGCCAGTAGTATCGGGGGAGGGGCTGGCTACACCTTC.

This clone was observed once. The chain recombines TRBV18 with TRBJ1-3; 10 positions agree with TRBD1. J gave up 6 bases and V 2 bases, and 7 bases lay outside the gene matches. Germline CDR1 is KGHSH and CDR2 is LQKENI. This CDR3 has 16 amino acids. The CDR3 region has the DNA TGTGCCAGCTCACCAAACCCGAGACAGGGGGCAAACACCATATATTTT. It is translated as CASSPNPRQGANTIYF.